Detailed here is one TCR beta chain. Its target is not known. The ends lost 5 bases at V and 6 bases at J; junction bases unmatched: 4. CDR1 and CDR2 from the germline V gene are PRHDT and FYEKMQ (reference sequence). This CDR3 has 13 amino acids. Here immunoSEQ multiplex PCR was the method, and the copy in TCRdb shows in-frame clones only, minus some. This sample yields approximately 85,000 clones, of which 85% to 90% are seen a single time; roughly 7.7% belongs to the top ten. These data are taken from a study of T cell responses to AZD1222 COVID-19 vaccine. Study-wide findings and caveats: Spike was spanned by vaccine-associated CD4 TCRs, which were dominant at 160-218 and 743-854.

This receptor was identified in an adult in good health. The V gene is TRBV13, the J gene TRBJ2-1; TRBD2 matches 7 bases. The material was peripheral blood, obtained on day 0 of AZD1222 vaccination. The CDR3 DNA reads as TGTGCCAGCAGCACGACTAGCTCCAATGAGCAGTTCTTC. Its translation: CASSTTSSNEQFF.